The TCR beta chain under discussion was sequenced for a study of blood T cell repertoires in COVID-19. The V segment lost 5 bases and the J segment 8 bases; nucleotides outside the gene matches: 11. Germline V gene lookup returns CDR1 SGHRS and CDR2 YFSETQ. The CDR3 contains 14 residues. Measured with immunoSEQ multiplex PCR; TCRdb has only the in-frame clones, and not every one. The sample comprises fewer than 90,000 clones, 76% of which are singletons, and under 15% rests with the top ten. The chain uses TRBV5-1 and TRBJ1-2; 8 positions agree with TRBD1. The TCR sequence derives from a man between 60 and 70 years old with COVID-19, enrolled during active disease. The sample was peripheral blood. CDR3 in DNA: TGCGCCAGCAGGCAATCCACAGGGGGTAGCGGCTACACCTTC. It codes for CASRQSTGGSGYTF.